This T cell receptor (beta chain) was found in a study of identical twins. cDNA molecules carried unique molecular identifiers, and template switching added a universal primer site. TCRdb re-called the 5' RACE reads through MiXCR, storing one row per CDR3 protein. The data hold a few hundred thousand distinct CDR3 sequences, with 12% observed a single time. The CDR3 length is 15 residues. Germline V gene lookup returns CDR1 PRHDT and CDR2 FYEKMQ (reference sequence). Trimming removed 5 bases from V and 3 bases from J; junction bases left unmatched: 8. The same sample was also studied in work on yellow fever vaccine responses in identical twins. That publication notes: Twins reportedly had a vaccine T cell response that seemed partly convergent, partly personalized.

Sequenced material: memory (CD45RO+) T cells sorted from blood. The sequence was collected from a woman aged 18 to 35 in good health. The rearrangement uses TRBV13 and TRBJ2-3; TRBD1 matches at 7 bases. The CDR3 coding sequence is TGTGCCAGCAGCCTCTATAGGGGGCCAACAGATACGCAGTATTTT. Translation: CASSLYRGPTDTQYF.